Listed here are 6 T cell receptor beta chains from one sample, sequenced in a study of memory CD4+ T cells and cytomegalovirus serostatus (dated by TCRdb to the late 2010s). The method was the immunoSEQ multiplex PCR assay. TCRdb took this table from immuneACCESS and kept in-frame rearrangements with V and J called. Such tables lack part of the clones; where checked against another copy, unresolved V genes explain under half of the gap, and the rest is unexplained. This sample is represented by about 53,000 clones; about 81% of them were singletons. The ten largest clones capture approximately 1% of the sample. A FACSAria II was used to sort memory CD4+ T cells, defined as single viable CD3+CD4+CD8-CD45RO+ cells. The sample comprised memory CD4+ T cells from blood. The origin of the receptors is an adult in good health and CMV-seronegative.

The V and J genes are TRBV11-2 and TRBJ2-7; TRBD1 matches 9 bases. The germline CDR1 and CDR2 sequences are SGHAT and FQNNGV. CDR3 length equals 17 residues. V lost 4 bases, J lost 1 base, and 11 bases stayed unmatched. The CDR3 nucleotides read TGTGCCAGCAGCTCATTAGGGACAGGGCTCCATTCCTACGAGCAGTACTTC. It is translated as CASSSLGTGLHSYEQYF.

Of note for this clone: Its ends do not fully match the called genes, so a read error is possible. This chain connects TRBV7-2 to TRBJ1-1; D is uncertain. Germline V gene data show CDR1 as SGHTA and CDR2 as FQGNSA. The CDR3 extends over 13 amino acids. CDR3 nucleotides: TGTGCCAGCAGTACGACCTCCCAAGGTGAGACGGCGTTT. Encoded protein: CASSTTSQGETAF.

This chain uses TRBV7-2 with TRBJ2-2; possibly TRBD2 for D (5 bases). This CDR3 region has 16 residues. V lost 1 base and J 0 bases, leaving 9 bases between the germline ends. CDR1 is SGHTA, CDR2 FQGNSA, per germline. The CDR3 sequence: CASSLVAGPNTGELFF. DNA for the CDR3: TGTGCCAGCAGCTTAGTTGCGGGTCCGAACACCGGGGAGCTGTTTTTT.

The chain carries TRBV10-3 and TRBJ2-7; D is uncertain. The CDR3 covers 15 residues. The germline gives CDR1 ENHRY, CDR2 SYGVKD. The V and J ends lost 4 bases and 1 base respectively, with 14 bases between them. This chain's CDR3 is CAISGAAAQSYEQYF. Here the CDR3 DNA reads TGTGCCATCAGTGGGGCCGCGGCCCAATCCTACGAGCAGTACTTC.

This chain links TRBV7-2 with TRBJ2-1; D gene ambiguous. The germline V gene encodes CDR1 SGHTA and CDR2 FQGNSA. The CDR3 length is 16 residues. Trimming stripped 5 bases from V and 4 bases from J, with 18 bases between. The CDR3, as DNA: TGTGCCAGCAGCCTTGCGAGCGCTAGTCGTTACAATGAGCAGTTCTTC. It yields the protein CASSLASASRYNEQFF.

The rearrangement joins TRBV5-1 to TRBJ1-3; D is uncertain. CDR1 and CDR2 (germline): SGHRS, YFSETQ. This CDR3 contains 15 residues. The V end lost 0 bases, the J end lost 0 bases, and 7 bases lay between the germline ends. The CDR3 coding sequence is TGCGCCAGCAGCTTGGGTATGCGCTCTGGAAACACCATATATTTT. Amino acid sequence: CASSLGMRSGNTIYF.